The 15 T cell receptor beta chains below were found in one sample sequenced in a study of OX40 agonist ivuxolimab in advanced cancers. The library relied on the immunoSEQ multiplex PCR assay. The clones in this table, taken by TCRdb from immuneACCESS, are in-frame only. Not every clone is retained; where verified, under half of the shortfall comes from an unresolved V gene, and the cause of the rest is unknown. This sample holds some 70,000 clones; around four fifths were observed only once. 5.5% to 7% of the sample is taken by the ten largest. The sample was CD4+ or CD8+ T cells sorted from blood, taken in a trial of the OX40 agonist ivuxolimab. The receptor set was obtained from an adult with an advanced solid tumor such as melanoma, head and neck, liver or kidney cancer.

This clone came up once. The CDR3 here is CAISDSHEQFF. Here the CDR3 DNA reads TGTGCCATCAGTGATAGTCATGAGCAGTTCTTC. V usage is TRBV10-3 and J usage is TRBJ2-1; D not resolved. Germline CDR1 reads ENHRY; CDR2 reads SYGVKD. The length of the CDR3 is 11 residues. V shed 3 bases and J shed 8 bases, with 5 bases lying between them.

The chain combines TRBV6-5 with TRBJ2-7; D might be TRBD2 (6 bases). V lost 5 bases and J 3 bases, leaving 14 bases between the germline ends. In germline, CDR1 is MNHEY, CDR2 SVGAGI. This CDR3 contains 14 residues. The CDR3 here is CASSQRQGLYEQYV. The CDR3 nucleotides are TGTGCCAGCAGTCAAAGGCAGGGACTCTACGAGCAGTACGTC.

The CDR3 sequence: CASSPGTGSAYEQYV. In nucleotides, the CDR3 is TGTGCCAGCAGCCCCGGGACAGGGAGCGCCTACGAGCAGTACGTC. The V and J genes are TRBV7-2 and TRBJ2-7; 9 positions agree with TRBD1. CDR1 and CDR2 (germline): SGHTA, FQGNSA. The CDR3 has 15 residues. After removal of 5 bases from V and 2 bases from J, the junction contained 7 bases not matched to a gene.

The CDR3 DNA sequence: TGTGCCAGCAGTCGATTAGCGGACCTCTACAATGAGCAGTTCTTC. Its protein product is CASSRLADLYNEQFF. The genes are TRBV28 and TRBJ2-1; perhaps TRBD2 as D (6 bases). V shed 5 bases and J shed 3 bases, with 14 bases lying between them. The CDR3 is 15 amino acids. The V gene's germline CDR1 is MDHEN and CDR2 SYDVKM.

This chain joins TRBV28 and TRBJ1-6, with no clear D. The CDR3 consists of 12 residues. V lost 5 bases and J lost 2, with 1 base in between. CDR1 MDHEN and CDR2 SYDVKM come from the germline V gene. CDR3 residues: CASSPYNSPLHF. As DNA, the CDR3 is TGTGCCAGCAGTCCCTATAATTCACCCCTCCACTTT.

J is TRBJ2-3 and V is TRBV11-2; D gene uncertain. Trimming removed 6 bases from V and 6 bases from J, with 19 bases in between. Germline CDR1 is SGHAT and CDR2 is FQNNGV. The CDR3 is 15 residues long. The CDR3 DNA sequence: TGTGCCAGCAGTACCCCGATGGTGTATTCTGATACGCAGTATTTT. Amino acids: CASSTPMVYSDTQYF.

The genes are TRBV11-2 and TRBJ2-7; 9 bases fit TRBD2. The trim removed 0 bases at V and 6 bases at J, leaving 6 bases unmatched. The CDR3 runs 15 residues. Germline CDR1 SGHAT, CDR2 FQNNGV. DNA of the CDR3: TGTGCCAGCAGCTTAGATCTTAGCGGGAGTGGCGAGCAGTACTTC. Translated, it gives CASSLDLSGSGEQYF.

The CDR3 sequence: CASSPRLASPSSDTQYF. The CDR3 DNA reads as TGTGCCAGCAGCCCCCGTCTGGCGTCGCCCTCTTCAGATACGCAGTATTTT. This chain links TRBV7-6 with TRBJ2-3; no definite D call. The length of the CDR3 is 17 residues. Trimming pared 5 bases from V and 4 bases from J, leaving 22 bases between. The germline gives CDR1 SGHVS, CDR2 FNYEAQ.

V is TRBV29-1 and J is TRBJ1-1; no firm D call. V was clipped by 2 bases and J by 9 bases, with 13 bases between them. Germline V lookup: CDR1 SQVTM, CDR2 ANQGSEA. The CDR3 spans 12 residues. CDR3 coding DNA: TGCAGCGTTGAATGGGCAGCTTCACAAGCTTTCTTT. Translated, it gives CSVEWAASQAFF.

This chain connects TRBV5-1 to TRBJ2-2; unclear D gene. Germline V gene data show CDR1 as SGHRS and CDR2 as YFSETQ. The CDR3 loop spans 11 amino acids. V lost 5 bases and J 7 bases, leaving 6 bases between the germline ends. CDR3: CASRHGGELFF. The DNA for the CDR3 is TGCGCCAGCAGACATGGCGGGGAGCTGTTTTTT.

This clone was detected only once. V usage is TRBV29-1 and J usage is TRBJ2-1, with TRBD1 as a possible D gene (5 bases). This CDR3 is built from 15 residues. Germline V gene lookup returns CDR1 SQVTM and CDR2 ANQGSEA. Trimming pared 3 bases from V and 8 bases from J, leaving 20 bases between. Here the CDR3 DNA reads TGCAGCGTTGACCGGCAGGGTTCTTTTTCGGATGAGCAGTTCTTC. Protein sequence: CSVDRQGSFSDEQFF.

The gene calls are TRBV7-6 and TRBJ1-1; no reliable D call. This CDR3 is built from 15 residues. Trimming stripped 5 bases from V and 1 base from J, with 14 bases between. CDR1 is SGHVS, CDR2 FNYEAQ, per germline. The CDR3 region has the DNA TGTGCCAGCAGCCCCCAGGCGGCTTCGAACACTGAAGCTTTCTTT. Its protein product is CASSPQAASNTEAFF.

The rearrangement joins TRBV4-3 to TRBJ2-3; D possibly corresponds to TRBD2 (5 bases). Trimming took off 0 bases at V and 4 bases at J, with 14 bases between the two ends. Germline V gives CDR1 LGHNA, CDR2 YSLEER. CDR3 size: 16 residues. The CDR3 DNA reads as TGCGCCAGCAGCCAAGATGGAGGATTTCGGGCAGATACGCAGTATTTT. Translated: CASSQDGGFRADTQYF.

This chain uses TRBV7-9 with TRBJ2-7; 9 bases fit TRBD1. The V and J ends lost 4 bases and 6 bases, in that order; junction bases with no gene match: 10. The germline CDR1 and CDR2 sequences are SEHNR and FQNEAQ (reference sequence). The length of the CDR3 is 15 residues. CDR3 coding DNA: TGTGCCAGCAGCTCTTTTGGGACAGGGTATGGCGAGCAGTACTTC. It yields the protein CASSSFGTGYGEQYF.

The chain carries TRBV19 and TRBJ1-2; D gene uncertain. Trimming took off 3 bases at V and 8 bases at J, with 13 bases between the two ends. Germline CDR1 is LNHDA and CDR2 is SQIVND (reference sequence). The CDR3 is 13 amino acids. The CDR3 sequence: CASSIGLLQGYTF. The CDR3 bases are TGTGCCAGTAGTATCGGGTTATTGCAAGGCTACACCTTC.